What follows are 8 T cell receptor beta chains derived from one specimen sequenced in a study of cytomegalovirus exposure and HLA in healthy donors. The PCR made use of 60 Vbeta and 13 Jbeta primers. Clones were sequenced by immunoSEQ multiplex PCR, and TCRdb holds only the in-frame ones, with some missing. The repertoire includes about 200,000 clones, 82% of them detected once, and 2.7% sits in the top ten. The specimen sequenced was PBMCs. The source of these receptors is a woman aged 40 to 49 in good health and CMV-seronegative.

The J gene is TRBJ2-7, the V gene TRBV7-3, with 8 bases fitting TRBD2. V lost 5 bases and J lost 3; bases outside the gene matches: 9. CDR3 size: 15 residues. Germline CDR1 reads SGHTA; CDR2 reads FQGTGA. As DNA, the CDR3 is TGTGCCAGCAGCCCCACGGCGGGAGGATTCTACGAGCAGTACTTC. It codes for CASSPTAGGFYEQYF. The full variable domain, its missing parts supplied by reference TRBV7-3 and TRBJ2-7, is GAGVSQTPSNKVTEKGKYVELRCDPISGHTALYWYRQSLGQGPEFLIYFQGTGAADDSGLPNDRFFAVRPEGSVSTLKIQRTERGDSAVYLCASSPTAGGFYEQYFGPGTRLTVT.

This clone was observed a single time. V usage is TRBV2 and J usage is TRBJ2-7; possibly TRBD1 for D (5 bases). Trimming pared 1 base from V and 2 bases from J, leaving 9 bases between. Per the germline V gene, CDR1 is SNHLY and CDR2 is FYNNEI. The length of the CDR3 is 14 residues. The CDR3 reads CASSEEQAPYEQYF. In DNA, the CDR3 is TGTGCCAGCAGTGAAGAACAGGCACCCTACGAGCAGTACTTC.

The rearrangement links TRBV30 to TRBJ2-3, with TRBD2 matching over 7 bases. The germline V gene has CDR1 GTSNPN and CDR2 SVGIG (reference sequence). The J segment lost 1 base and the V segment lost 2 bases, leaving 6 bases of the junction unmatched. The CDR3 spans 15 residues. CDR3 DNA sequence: TGTGCCTGGAGTCTAGGGAGGGTGGGCACAGATACGCAGTATTTT. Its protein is CAWSLGRVGTDTQYF.

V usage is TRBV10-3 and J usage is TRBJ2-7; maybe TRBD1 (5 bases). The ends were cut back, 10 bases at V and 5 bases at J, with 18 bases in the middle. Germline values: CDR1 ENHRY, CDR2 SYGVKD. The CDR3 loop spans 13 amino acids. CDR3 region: CATLRGGQDEQYF. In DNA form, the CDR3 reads TGTGCCACCCTTAGGGGCGGTCAGGACGAGCAGTACTTC.

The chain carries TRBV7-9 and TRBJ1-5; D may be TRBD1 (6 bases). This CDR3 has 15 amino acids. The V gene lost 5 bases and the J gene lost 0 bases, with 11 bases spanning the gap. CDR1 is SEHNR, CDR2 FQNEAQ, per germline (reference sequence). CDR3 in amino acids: CASSPDSLSNQPQHF. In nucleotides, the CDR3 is TGTGCCAGCAGCCCGGACAGTCTTAGCAATCAGCCCCAGCATTTT.

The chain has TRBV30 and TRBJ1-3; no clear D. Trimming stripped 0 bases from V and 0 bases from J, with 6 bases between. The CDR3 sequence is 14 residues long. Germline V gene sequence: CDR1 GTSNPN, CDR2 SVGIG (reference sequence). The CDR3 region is CAWSVGISGNTIYF. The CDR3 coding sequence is TGTGCCTGGAGTGTCGGGATCTCTGGAAACACCATATATTTT.

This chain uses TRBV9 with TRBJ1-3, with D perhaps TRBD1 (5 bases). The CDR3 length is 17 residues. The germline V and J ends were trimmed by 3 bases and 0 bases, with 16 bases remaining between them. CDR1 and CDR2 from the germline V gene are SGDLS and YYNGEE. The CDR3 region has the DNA TGTGCCAGCAGCGCCCGGGGGACCGGCCTCTCTGGAAACACCATATATTTT. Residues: CASSARGTGLSGNTIYF. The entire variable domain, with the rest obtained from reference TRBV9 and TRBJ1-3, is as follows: DSGVTQTPKHLITATGQRVTLRCSPRSGDLSVYWYQQSLDQGLQFLIQYYNGEERAKGNILERFSAQQFPDLHSELNLSSLELGDSALYFCASSARGTGLSGNTIYFGEGSWLTVV.

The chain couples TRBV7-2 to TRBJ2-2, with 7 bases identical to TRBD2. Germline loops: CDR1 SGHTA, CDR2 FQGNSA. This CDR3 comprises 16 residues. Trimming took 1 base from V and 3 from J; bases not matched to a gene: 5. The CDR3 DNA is TGTGCCAGCAGCTTAGGACTAGCCCGGGACACCGGGGAGCTGTTTTTT. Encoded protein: CASSLGLARDTGELFF.